These 29 T cell receptor beta chains were all obtained from the same sample, sequenced in a study of T cell responses to AZD1222 COVID-19 vaccine. Produced via immunoSEQ multiplex PCR; TCRdb's table is partial and in-frame only. This sample has some 110,000 clones; approximately 90% occur once, and the top ten carry under 4.5%. Source: peripheral blood, taken on day 0 of AZD1222 vaccination. These receptors all stem from an adult in good health.

The genes are TRBV5-1 and TRBJ1-2; 8 nucleotides align to TRBD1. The CDR3 is 15 amino acids. Per germline, CDR1 SGHRS and CDR2 YFSETQ. The V segment lost 4 bases and the J segment 4 bases; nucleotides outside the gene matches: 9. CDR3: CASSATGGVGYGYTF. CDR3 nucleotide sequence: TGCGCCAGCAGCGCTACAGGGGGGGTCGGCTATGGCTACACCTTC. Complete variable domain (other parts from reference TRBV5-1 and TRBJ1-2): KAGVTQTPRYLIKTRGQQVTLSCSPISGHRSVSWYQQTPGQGLQFLFEYFSETQRNKGNFPGRFSGRQFSNSRSEMNVSTLELGDSALYLCASSATGGVGYGYTFGSGTRLTVV.

This clone was observed once. The chain joins TRBV6-2 or TRBV6-3 to TRBJ1-1; D is unclear. Trimming removed 0 bases at V and 6 bases at J, with 8 bases between. The CDR3 totals 13 residues. From germline, CDR1 is MNHEY and CDR2 SVGEGT. The chain's CDR3 is CASSYSVFSEAFF. The CDR3, as DNA: TGTGCCAGCAGTTACTCGGTCTTCTCTGAAGCTTTCTTT.

The chain carries TRBV6-8 and TRBJ1-2; 7 bases align to TRBD1. The J segment lost 8 bases and the V segment lost 4 bases, leaving 4 bases of the junction unmatched. This CDR3 contains 12 residues. CDR1 and CDR2 from the germline V gene are MNHGY and SAAAGT. As DNA, the CDR3 is TGTGCCAGCAGTTGGGACAGCTCAGGCTACACCTTC. This codes for CASSWDSSGYTF.

The rearrangement joins TRBV19 to TRBJ1-2, with 8 bases matching TRBD1. Germline assignment: CDR1 LNHDA and CDR2 SQIVND (reference sequence). V trimming: 5 bases; J trimming: 1 base; junction bases outside the gene matches: 6. There are 15 residues in the CDR3. The CDR3 DNA is TGTGCCAGTAGTCTCCGGACAGGGAGTAACTATGGCTACACCTTC. Its protein product is CASSLRTGSNYGYTF.

V and J are TRBV9 and TRBJ2-1, with D perhaps matching TRBD1 (5 bases). Per germline, CDR1 SGDLS and CDR2 YYNGEE. The ends were cut back, 0 bases at V and 10 bases at J, with 11 bases in the middle. The CDR3 runs to 13 residues. As DNA, the CDR3 is TGTGCCAGCAGCGTAGTGCAGGGATGGGAGCAGTTCTTC. Protein product: CASSVVQGWEQFF.

This clone was picked up a small number of times. The gene calls are TRBV30 and TRBJ1-2, with D possibly TRBD1 on 5 matching bases. This CDR3 is 13 amino acids long. Per the germline V gene, CDR1 is GTSNPN and CDR2 is SVGIG (reference sequence). The V end was cut by 3 bases, the J end by 8 bases, with 16 bases between. The DNA of the CDR3 is TGTGCCTGGAGGATTCAGGGTCGAGGCGGCTACACCTTC. This translates into CAWRIQGRGGYTF.

This clone has more than one count but fewer than ten. The V gene is TRBV9, the J gene TRBJ2-3, with a weak D call TRBD1 (5 bases). CDR1 SGDLS and CDR2 YYNGEE come from the germline V gene. The CDR3 length is 13 residues. V gave up 1 base and J gave up 4 bases, with 7 bases separating them. The CDR3 reads CASSVLGADTQYF. The CDR3 nucleotides read TGTGCCAGCAGCGTACTAGGGGCAGATACGCAGTATTTT. Based on the CDR3 plus reference TRBV9 and TRBJ2-3, the full variable domain is DSGVTQTPKHLITATGQRVTLRCSPRSGDLSVYWYQQSLDQGLQFLIQYYNGEERAKGNILERFSAQQFPDLHSELNLSSLELGDSALYFCASSVLGADTQYFGPGTRLTVL.

This chain links TRBV29-1 with TRBJ2-7; 7 bases are shared with TRBD1. CDR3 length: 12 residues. CDR1 and CDR2 (germline): SQVTM, ANQGSEA. Trimming cost V 4 bases and J 3 bases; bases outside gene matches: 3. CDR3 sequence: CSVVGDSYEQYF. The CDR3 nucleotides are TGCAGCGTTGTTGGGGACAGCTACGAGCAGTACTTC.

The genes are TRBV7-9 and TRBJ1-1; D uncertain. The germline CDR1 and CDR2 sequences are SEHNR and FQNEAQ (reference sequence). This CDR3 has 14 residues. V lost 5 bases and J lost 2, with 12 bases in between. The DNA for the CDR3 is TGTGCCAGCAGCCGACCCGGCTTAAACACTGAAGCTTTCTTT. Translated: CASSRPGLNTEAFF.

The chain links TRBV19 to TRBJ2-3, with D maybe TRBD2 (5 bases). The CDR3 covers 16 residues. The V gene's germline CDR1 is LNHDA and CDR2 SQIVND (reference sequence). The germline V and J ends were trimmed by 5 bases and 3 bases, with 18 bases remaining between them. CDR3 nucleotide sequence: TGTGCCAGTAGTCCGGCCCCTACTAGTGGTACAGATACGCAGTATTTT. Its translation: CASSPAPTSGTDTQYF.

The V call is TRBV11-1, the J call TRBJ1-2, with a weak D call TRBD1 (6 bases). This CDR3 is built from 15 residues. Trimming pared 5 bases from V and 1 base from J, leaving 14 bases between. Germline-derived CDR1 and CDR2 are SGHAT and FQDESV (reference sequence). Here the CDR3 DNA reads TGTGCCAGCAGCCTGGACAGTTACTATAACTATGGCTACACCTTC. It translates to CASSLDSYYNYGYTF.

The gene calls are TRBV9 and TRBJ2-1, with 10 positions matching TRBD2. There are 18 residues in the CDR3. V was clipped by 4 bases and J by 0 bases; unmatched bases: 10. Per the germline V gene, CDR1 is SGDLS and CDR2 is YYNGEE. The CDR3 DNA reads as TGTGCCAGCAGCCCTCGGGGAGCGGGAGGGAGCTCCTACAATGAGCAGTTCTTC. Its protein is CASSPRGAGGSSYNEQFF.

The chain joins TRBV6-1 to TRBJ2-1, with 11 bases lining up with TRBD2. The V segment lost 3 bases and the J segment 7 bases; nucleotides outside the gene matches: 5. CDR3 length equals 15 residues. CDR1 and CDR2 from the germline V gene are MNHNS and SASEGT. The CDR3, as DNA: TGTGCCAGCAGTGATAGCGGGAGGGCCGTGAATGAGCAGTTCTTC. Its translation is CASSDSGRAVNEQFF.

The CDR3 region has the DNA TGTGCCAGCCGACCGACCGGGAGTGGGCCCCTCCACTTT. Its translation: CASRPTGSGPLHF. The rearrangement links TRBV9 to TRBJ1-6; D not resolved. Germline CDR1 and CDR2: SGDLS and YYNGEE. The V end was cut by 7 bases, the J end by 13 bases, with 18 bases between. The CDR3 runs to 13 residues.

The sample holds one count of this clone. The chain recombines TRBV7-2 with TRBJ2-7; a weak D match, TRBD1 (5 bases). Germline CDR1 and CDR2: SGHTA and FQGNSA. V lost 5 bases and J 5 bases, leaving 13 bases between the germline ends. CDR3 size: 13 residues. The CDR3 is CASSESRENEQYF. For the CDR3, the DNA is TGTGCCAGCAGCGAGTCCAGGGAAAACGAGCAGTACTTC.

The CDR3 spells CASISRTGPYGYTF. CDR3 DNA: TGTGCCAGCATAAGTAGGACAGGGCCCTATGGCTACACCTTC. The chain combines TRBV19 with TRBJ1-2; 8 bases line up with TRBD1. J was trimmed by 4 bases and V by 9 bases; bases with no gene match: 10. CDR3 length equals 14 residues. Germline V gene lookup returns CDR1 LNHDA and CDR2 SQIVND (reference sequence).

The chain combines TRBV7-9 with TRBJ1-2; D is uncertain. CDR1 SEHNR and CDR2 FQNEAQ come from the germline V gene (reference sequence). V was shortened by 4 bases and J by 3 bases, with 6 bases between the two germline ends. The length of the CDR3 is 12 residues. The CDR3: CASSSGDYGYTF. The CDR3 DNA reads as TGTGCCAGCAGCTCAGGAGACTATGGCTACACCTTC.

The sample holds one count of this clone. This chain joins TRBV24-1 and TRBJ1-1; 9 nucleotides match TRBD1. J was trimmed by 7 bases and V by 11 bases; bases with no gene match: 4. The CDR3 loop spans 11 amino acids. CDR1 and CDR2 from the germline V gene are KGHDR and SFDVKD. This chain's CDR3 is CASRQGDEAFF. Written as DNA, the CDR3 is TGTGCCAGTCGACAGGGGGATGAAGCTTTCTTT.

This chain connects TRBV19 to TRBJ1-3; perhaps TRBD1 as D (5 bases). Germline CDR1 is LNHDA and CDR2 is SQIVND (reference sequence). Trimming pared 8 bases from V and 0 bases from J, leaving 11 bases between. The CDR3 extends over 14 amino acids. The CDR3 loop reads CASHRQSSGNTIYF. CDR3 bases: TGTGCCAGTCACCGACAGAGCTCTGGAAACACCATATATTTT.

The chain carries TRBV24-1 and TRBJ1-5; possibly TRBD1 for D (6 bases). The CDR3 totals 16 residues. Germline values: CDR1 KGHDR, CDR2 SFDVKD. With 4 bases removed from V and 3 bases from J, the gap between germline ends came to 15 bases. CDR3 protein: CATSEGRGAPNQPQHF. The CDR3 DNA reads TGTGCCACCAGTGAGGGAAGGGGGGCCCCCAATCAGCCCCAGCATTTT.

This chain connects TRBV6-1 to TRBJ1-1; D is undetermined. V lost 3 bases and J 5 bases, leaving 4 bases between the germline ends. The CDR3 is 11 amino acids. Per germline, CDR1 MNHNS and CDR2 SASEGT. This CDR3 is CASSELTEAFF. The CDR3 DNA follows: TGTGCCAGCAGTGAGTTAACTGAAGCTTTCTTT.

The CDR3 DNA reads as TGTGCCAGCAGTTTCCCCAAACGGGAGGTATACAATGAGCAGTTCTTC. Its translation is CASSFPKREVYNEQFF. The chain links TRBV28 to TRBJ2-1; 7 positions match TRBD2. The CDR3 has 16 amino acids. The trim removed 3 bases at V and 4 bases at J, leaving 9 bases unmatched. CDR1 is MDHEN and CDR2 is SYDVKM in the germline V gene. The whole variable domain, filled in from reference TRBV28 and TRBJ2-1, reads DVKVTQSSRYLVKRTGEKVFLECVQDMDHENMFWYRQDPGLGLRLIYFSYDVKMKEKGDIPEGYSVSREKKERFSLILESASTNQTSMYLCASSFPKREVYNEQFFGPGTRLTVL.

This clone was seen just once. The chain recombines TRBV10-3 with TRBJ2-7; 14 bases align to TRBD2. This CDR3 contains 14 residues. The ends lost 5 bases at V and 8 bases at J; junction bases unmatched: 5. Germline V gives CDR1 ENHRY, CDR2 SYGVKD. CDR3 sequence reads: CAISKGLAGDQQYF. CDR3 nucleotides: TGTGCCATCAGTAAGGGACTAGCGGGAGATCAGCAGTACTTC.

The rearrangement joins TRBV19 to TRBJ1-2; D is unresolved. Per germline, CDR1 LNHDA and CDR2 SQIVND (reference sequence). The CDR3 contains 13 residues. The V end lost 3 bases, the J end lost 5 bases, and 10 bases lay between the germline ends. CDR3 in DNA: TGTGCCAGTAGTATGCGGCCCCCATATGGCTACACCTTC. Its translation: CASSMRPPYGYTF.

CDR3 amino acids: CASRDPGPGGYTF. CDR3 coding DNA: TGTGCCAGCAGAGATCCGGGTCCCGGAGGCTACACCTTC. This sequence joins TRBV7-8 and TRBJ1-2; no clear D gene. There are 13 residues in the CDR3. Germline V lookup: CDR1 SGHVS, CDR2 FQNEAQ. Trimming shortened V by 6 bases and J by 8 bases, and 16 bases separated the two germline ends.

The J gene is TRBJ1-2, the V gene TRBV19; possible D gene TRBD1, 6 bases. The V end was cut by 6 bases, the J end by 0 bases, with 11 bases between. The V gene's germline CDR1 is LNHDA and CDR2 SQIVND (reference sequence). This CDR3 region has 14 residues. The CDR3 is CASSGQSTNYGYTF. CDR3 DNA: TGTGCCAGTAGCGGACAGTCCACTAACTATGGCTACACCTTC. Together with reference TRBV19 and TRBJ1-2, the CDR3 gives the full variable domain: DGGITQSPKYLFRKEGQNVTLSCEQNLNHDAMYWYRQDPGQGLRLIYYSQIVNDFQKGDIAEGYSVSREKKESFPLTVTSAQKNPTAFYLCASSGQSTNYGYTFGSGTRLTVV.

This rearrangement joins TRBV7-3 to TRBJ2-3, with a weak D call TRBD1 (7 bases). CDR3 length: 15 amino acids. Germline lookup yields CDR1 SGHTA and CDR2 FQGTGA. Trimming left V 2 bases short and J 5 bases short, with 14 bases between. DNA of the CDR3: TGTGCCAGCAGCTTATTTCAGGGGGGCCAAGATACGCAGTATTTT. Translating it yields CASSLFQGGQDTQYF.

CDR3 residues: CASSSPGANVLTF. The CDR3 nucleotides are TGTGCCAGCAGCTCCCCCGGGGCCAACGTCCTGACTTTC. The chain carries TRBV7-3 and TRBJ2-6, with unresolved D. V gave up 4 bases and J gave up 4 bases, with 5 bases separating them. Germline loops: CDR1 SGHTA, CDR2 FQGTGA. The CDR3 covers 13 residues.

This chain joins TRBV5-5 and TRBJ1-3; D is uncertain. V lost 0 bases and J 0 bases, leaving 13 bases between the germline ends. Germline values: CDR1 SGHKS, CDR2 YYEKEE (reference sequence). The CDR3 is 17 amino acids. Here the CDR3 reads CASSLVAAVNSGNTIYF. CDR3 sequence (DNA): TGTGCCAGCAGCTTGGTGGCAGCCGTAAACTCTGGAAACACCATATATTTT.